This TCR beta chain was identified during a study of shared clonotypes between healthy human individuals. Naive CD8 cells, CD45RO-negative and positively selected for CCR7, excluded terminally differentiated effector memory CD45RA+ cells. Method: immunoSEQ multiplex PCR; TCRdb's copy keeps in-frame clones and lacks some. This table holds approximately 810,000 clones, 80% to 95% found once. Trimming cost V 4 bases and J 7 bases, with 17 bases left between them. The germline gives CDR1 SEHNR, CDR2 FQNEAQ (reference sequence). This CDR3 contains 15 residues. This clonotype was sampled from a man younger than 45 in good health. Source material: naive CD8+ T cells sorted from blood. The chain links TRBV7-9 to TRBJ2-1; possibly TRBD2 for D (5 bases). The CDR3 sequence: CASSSTTSPPNEQFF. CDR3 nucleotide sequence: TGTGCCAGCAGCTCGACTACCAGCCCTCCAAATGAGCAGTTCTTC.